The following is a T cell receptor beta chain sequence with its context. Each of the donors was a healthy adult who was HIV-negative and had not had a recent acute infection or vaccination. The CDR3 runs to 15 residues. Germline V gene sequence: CDR1 SGHVS, CDR2 FQNEAQ. Unmatched junction bases numbered 11, after V lost 7 bases and J lost 3 bases. This sample was included in a study of shared clonotypes between healthy human individuals. Clones were sequenced by immunoSEQ multiplex PCR, and TCRdb holds only the in-frame ones, with some missing. In the table there are 1,100,000 or so clones, 75% to 85% of which are singletons.

The specimen was memory CD4+ T cells from PBMCs. Subset given: CD45RA-negative fraction. The clonotype comes from a man aged 18-30 years in good health. Some clones in this sample may be carry-over from other donors' samples. The chain uses TRBV7-8 and TRBJ1-1; 7 bases match TRBD1. The chain's CDR3 is CASIRGTAQYTEAFF. The CDR3 DNA sequence: TGTGCCAGCATCCGGGGGACAGCTCAGTACACTGAAGCTTTCTTT.